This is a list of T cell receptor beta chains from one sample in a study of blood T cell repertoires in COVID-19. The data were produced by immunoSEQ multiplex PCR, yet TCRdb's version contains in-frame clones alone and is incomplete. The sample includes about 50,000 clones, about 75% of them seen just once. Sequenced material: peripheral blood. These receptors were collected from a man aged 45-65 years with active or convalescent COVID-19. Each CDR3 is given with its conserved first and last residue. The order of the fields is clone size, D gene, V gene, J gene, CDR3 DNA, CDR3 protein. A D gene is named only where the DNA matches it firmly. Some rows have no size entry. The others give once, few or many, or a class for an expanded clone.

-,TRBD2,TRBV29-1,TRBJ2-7,TGCAGCGTAGGGACTATCTCCTACGAGCAGTACTTC,CSVGTISYEQYF
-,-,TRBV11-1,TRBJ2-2,TGTGCCAGCAGCTTAATCTCCGGGGAGCTGTTTTTT,CASSLISGELFF
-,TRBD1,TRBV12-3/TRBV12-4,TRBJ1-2,TGTGCCAGCAGCCGGGACAGGAAGTACACCTTC,CASSRDRKYTF
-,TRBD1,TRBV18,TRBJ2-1,TGTGCCAGCTCACCGCAGGGGGTCGTGAGAAATGAGCAGTTCTTC,CASSPQGVVRNEQFF
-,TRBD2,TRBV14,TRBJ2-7,TGTGCCAGCAGCCAAGGTCTAGCGGCGCGCGAGCAGTACTTC,CASSQGLAAREQYF
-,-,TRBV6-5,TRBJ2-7,TGTGCCAGCAGGGTTAATAGACAGCCAACCTACGAGCAGTACTTC,CASRVNRQPTYEQYF
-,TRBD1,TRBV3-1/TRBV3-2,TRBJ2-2,TGTGCCAGCAGCCCGAGGACAGGGTGGGGTACCGGGGAGCTGTTTTTT,CASSPRTGWGTGELFF
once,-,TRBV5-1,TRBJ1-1,TGCGCCAGCAGCTTAGACAGAGACACTGAAGCTTTCTTT,CASSLDRDTEAFF
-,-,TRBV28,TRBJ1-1,TGTGCCAGCAGCATCCAGGGGCCTAGGAACACTGAAGCTTTCTTT,CASSIQGPRNTEAFF
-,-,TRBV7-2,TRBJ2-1,TGTGCCAGCAGCCCCCCTCCAGGGCTGCTGAGAGACAATGAGCAGTTCTTC,CASSPPPGLLRDNEQFF
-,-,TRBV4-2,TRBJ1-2,TGTGCCAGCAGCCAAGGTACGGGGTTGGACTATGGCTACACCTTC,CASSQGTGLDYGYTF
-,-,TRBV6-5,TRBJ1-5,TGTGCCAGCGACCCAGGCCCAATAGATCAGCCCCAGCATTTT,CASDPGPIDQPQHF
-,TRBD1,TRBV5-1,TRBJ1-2,TGCGCCAGCAGCTTGCAGGGACAGGACTATGGCTACACCTTC,CASSLQGQDYGYTF
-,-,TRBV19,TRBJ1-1,TGTCCCAGCCACGGGGGGGCGGGGGGGGCAGCTTTCTTT,CPSHGGAGGAAFF
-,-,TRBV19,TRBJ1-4,TGTGCCAGTAGTATCGAGGGAGGGCGGTCTAATGAAAAACTGTTTTTT,CASSIEGGRSNEKLFF
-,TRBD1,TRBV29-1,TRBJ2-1,TGCAGCGTTCTTGGGACAGGGGGGTACAATGAGCAGTTCTTC,CSVLGTGGYNEQFF
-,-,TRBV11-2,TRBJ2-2,TGTGCCAGCAGCTTGGCGGTAGCCGGGGAGCTGTTTTTT,CASSLAVAGELFF
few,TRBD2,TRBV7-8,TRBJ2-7,TGTGCCAGCAGCTATTCCCCCGGGACTAGGTTTCACGAGCAGTACTTC,CASSYSPGTRFHEQYF
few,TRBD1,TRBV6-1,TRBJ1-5,TGTGCCAGCAGTGCAGCAGGGGGTCATCAGCCCCAGCATTTT,CASSAAGGHQPQHF
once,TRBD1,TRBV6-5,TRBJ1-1,TGTGCCAGCAGCCGACAGGGGGGTTCTGAAGCTTTCTTT,CASSRQGGSEAFF
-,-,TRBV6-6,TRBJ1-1,TGTGCCAGCTGGTCAGTGAACACTGAAGCTTTCTTT,CASWSVNTEAFF
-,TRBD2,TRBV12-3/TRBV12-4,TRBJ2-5,TGTGCCAGCAGTGACGGGGGGTTGGAGACCCAGTACTTC,CASSDGGLETQYF
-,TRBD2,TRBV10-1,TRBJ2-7,TGCGCCAGCAGGGAATTACTAGCGGGAGGGTCCTCTCCTTACGAGCAGTACTTC,CASRELLAGGSSPYEQYF
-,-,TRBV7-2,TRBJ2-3,TGTGCCAGCAGCCCGCCGGGTACGCAGTATTTT,CASSPPGTQYF
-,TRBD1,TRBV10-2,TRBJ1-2,TGCGCCTCAAGGGGGGACAGGGACGATGGCTATGGCTACACCTTC,CASRGDRDDGYGYTF
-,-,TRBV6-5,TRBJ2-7,TGTGCCGCCACACAGGGAAGCAGCTACGAGCAGTACTTC,CAATQGSSYEQYF
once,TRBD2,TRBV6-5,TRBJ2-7,TGTGCCAGCAGGACCCTAGCGGGCCCAGCCTACGAGCAGTACTTC,CASRTLAGPAYEQYF
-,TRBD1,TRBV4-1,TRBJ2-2,TGCGCCAGCAGCCAGGCGAGGACAGGGTCCACCGGGGAGCTGTTTTTT,CASSQARTGSTGELFF
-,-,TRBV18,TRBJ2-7,TGTGCCAGCTCACCACGTGAGACAGAGTTGAGGGAGCAGTACTTC,CASSPRETELREQYF
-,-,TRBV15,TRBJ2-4,TGTGCCACCAGCAGAGATGACTCACGCAAAAACATTCAGTACTTC,CATSRDDSRKNIQYF
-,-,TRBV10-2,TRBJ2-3,TGCGCCAGCTCAAGAGGGCCCCTAACGTCTGGCACAGATACGCAGTATTTT,CASSRGPLTSGTDTQYF
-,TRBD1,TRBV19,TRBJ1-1,TGTGCCAGTATGTCGGGACAGGGGTTGTCTGAAGCTTTCTTT,CASMSGQGLSEAFF
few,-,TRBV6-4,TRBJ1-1,TGTGCCAGCGCCCTCGACCCGGGGACTGAAGCTTTCTTT,CASALDPGTEAFF
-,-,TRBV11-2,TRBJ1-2,TGTGCCAGCAGCCGGGAGGGGCTCATCATGGGCTACACCTTC,CASSREGLIMGYTF
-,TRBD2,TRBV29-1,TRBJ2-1,TGCAGCGTTGAAGATCGGGGCGGGAGGAACAATGAGCAGTTCTTC,CSVEDRGGRNNEQFF
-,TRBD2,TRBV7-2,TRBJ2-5,TGTGCCAGCAGCTTAGGGGCTAGCGGGGACGAAGAGACCCAGTACTTC,CASSLGASGDEETQYF
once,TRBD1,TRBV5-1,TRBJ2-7,TGCGCCAGCAGCGAGCGACAGGGACACGAGCAGTACTTC,CASSERQGHEQYF
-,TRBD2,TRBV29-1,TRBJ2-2,TGCAGCGTGGGGACTAGCGGAACGAACACCGGGGAGCTGTTTTTT,CSVGTSGTNTGELFF
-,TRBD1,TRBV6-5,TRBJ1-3,TGTGCCAGCAGGACAGGGCGGTACACCATATATTTT,CASRTGRYTIYF
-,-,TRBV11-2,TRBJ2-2,TGTGCCAGCAGCTTATCAGGGTCGGCCACCGGGGAGCTGTTTTTT,CASSLSGSATGELFF
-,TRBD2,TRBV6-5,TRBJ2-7,TGTGCCAGCAGTTCGGTGGGAGGGCCTTCCGAGCAGTACTTC,CASSSVGGPSEQYF
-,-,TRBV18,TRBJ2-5,TGTGCCAGCTCACCGGACAAGGAGGAGACCCAGTACTTC,CASSPDKEETQYF
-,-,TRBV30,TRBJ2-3,TGTGCCTGGAGTGTAGCCACGGCAGATACGCAGTATTTT,CAWSVATADTQYF
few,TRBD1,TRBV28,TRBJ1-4,TGTGCCAGCAGGGAAGGGGGCTCAACTAATGAAAAACTGTTTTTT,CASREGGSTNEKLFF
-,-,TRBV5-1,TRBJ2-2,TGCGCCAGCAGCAAGACCGAGGCCGGGGAGCTGTTTTTT,CASSKTEAGELFF
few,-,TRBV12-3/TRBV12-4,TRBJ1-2,TGTGCCAGCAGTCCTCCCTCCGGCTATGGCTACACCTTC,CASSPPSGYGYTF